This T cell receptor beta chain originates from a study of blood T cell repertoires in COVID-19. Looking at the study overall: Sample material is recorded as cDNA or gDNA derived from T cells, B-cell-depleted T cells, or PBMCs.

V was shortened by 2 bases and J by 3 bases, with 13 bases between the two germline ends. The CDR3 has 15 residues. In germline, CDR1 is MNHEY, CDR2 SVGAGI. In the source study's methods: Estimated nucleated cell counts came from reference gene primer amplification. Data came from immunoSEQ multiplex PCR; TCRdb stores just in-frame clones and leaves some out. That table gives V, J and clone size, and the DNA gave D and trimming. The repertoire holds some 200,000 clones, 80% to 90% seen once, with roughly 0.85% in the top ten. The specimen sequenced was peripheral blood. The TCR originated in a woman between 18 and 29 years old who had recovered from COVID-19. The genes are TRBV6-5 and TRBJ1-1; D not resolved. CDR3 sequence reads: CASSYGIARDTEAFF. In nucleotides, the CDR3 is TGTGCCAGCAGTTACGGGATTGCGCGGGACACTGAAGCTTTCTTT.